Presented here are 12 T cell receptor beta chains from one specimen sequenced in a study of graft-versus-host responses after intestinal transplantation. The protocol was immunoSEQ multiplex PCR, while the TCRdb copy is restricted to in-frame clones and leaves out a portion. The sample shows more than 4,000 clones, roughly two thirds of them seen only once. The material sequenced was PBMCs, taken just over 530 days after intestinal transplant. The source of these receptors is a human patient who received an intestinal transplant, so some T cells may come from the graft donor.

The sample holds one count of this clone. The chain carries TRBV29-1 and TRBJ1-1, with no clear D. The V end lost 2 bases, the J end lost 1 base, and 14 bases lay between the germline ends. Germline V lookup: CDR1 SQVTM, CDR2 ANQGSEA. This CDR3 has 15 residues. CDR3 sequence (DNA): TGCAGCGTTGAACCCACCCGTACGGCGAACACTGAAGCTTTCTTT. Its protein is CSVEPTRTANTEAFF.

The chain employs TRBV5-5 and TRBJ2-7, with 10 bases identical to TRBD1. Unmatched junction bases numbered 7, after V lost 4 bases and J lost 6 bases. This CDR3 comprises 14 residues. CDR1 is SGHKS and CDR2 is YYEKEE in the germline V gene (reference sequence). CDR3 sequence (DNA): TGTGCCAGCAGCGCGGGACAGGGGATGCGCGAGCAGTACTTC. It yields the protein CASSAGQGMREQYF.

This rearrangement joins TRBV25-1 to TRBJ1-1, with 12 bases matching TRBD1. This CDR3 is built from 15 residues. After removal of 7 bases from V and 6 bases from J, the junction contained 9 bases not matched to a gene. Germline loops: CDR1 MGHDK, CDR2 SYGVNS. The CDR3 DNA reads as TGTGCCAGCACCGCCGGGACAGGGGGCTTCTCTGAAGCTTTCTTT. Its protein is CASTAGTGGFSEAFF.

This clone turned up a few times. J is TRBJ1-5 and V is TRBV6-5, with a weak D call TRBD1 (5 bases). The CDR3 consists of 15 residues. Germline CDR1 and CDR2: MNHEY and SVGAGI. Trimming left V 2 bases short and J 4 bases short, with 12 bases between. In nucleotides, the CDR3 is TGTGCCAGCAGTTACGAAGGGGATGGGAATCAGCCCCAGCATTTT. Its protein is CASSYEGDGNQPQHF.

V and J are TRBV5-1 and TRBJ1-1, with TRBD1 matching over 10 bases. The J segment lost 3 bases and the V segment lost 2 bases, leaving 4 bases of the junction unmatched. Germline V gene lookup returns CDR1 SGHRS and CDR2 YFSETQ. The CDR3 totals 15 residues. The DNA of the CDR3 is TGCGCCAGCAGCTTTTCCGGACAGGGGGACACTGAAGCTTTCTTT. Translation: CASSFSGQGDTEAFF.

The table lists this clone with a few counts. This chain joins TRBV6-5 and TRBJ1-1, with TRBD1 as a possible D gene (6 bases). CDR3 size: 15 residues. Trimming pared 2 bases from V and 1 base from J, leaving 11 bases between. Germline V gives CDR1 MNHEY, CDR2 SVGAGI. The CDR3 sequence is CASSYRTEQNTEAFF. The CDR3 DNA sequence: TGTGCCAGCAGTTACCGGACAGAGCAGAACACTGAAGCTTTCTTT.

This clone was counted a few times. This CDR3 is also generated by other DNA sequences in the sample. This chain uses TRBV7-8 with TRBJ2-6; possibly TRBD1 for D (6 bases). CDR3 length: 15 residues. The V gene's germline CDR1 is SGHVS and CDR2 FQNEAQ. The V gene lost 5 bases and the J gene lost 1 base, with 9 bases spanning the gap. This chain's CDR3 is CASSVRGSGANVLTF. CDR3 nucleotide sequence: TGTGCCAGCAGCGTCAGGGGTTCTGGGGCCAACGTCCTGACTTTC.

The rearrangement uses TRBV6-4 and TRBJ2-1, with 9 bases fitting TRBD2. The CDR3 runs to 15 residues. Trimming took 5 bases from V and 2 from J; bases not matched to a gene: 4. Looked up from germline, CDR1 is MRHNA and CDR2 is SNTAGT. The CDR3 DNA reads TGTGCCAGCAGTTCTAGCGGGGATCCCTACAATGAGCAGTTCTTC. Protein product: CASSSSGDPYNEQFF.

V is TRBV5-5 and J is TRBJ1-1; D not certain. V lost 1 base to trimming and J lost 1 base, with 11 bases between them. Looked up from germline, CDR1 is SGHKS and CDR2 is YYEKEE (reference sequence). The CDR3 loop spans 15 amino acids. This CDR3 reads CASSLPLIGNTEAFF. For the CDR3, the DNA is TGTGCCAGCAGCTTGCCCTTAATAGGGAACACTGAAGCTTTCTTT. The full variable domain, rest sourced from reference TRBV5-5 and TRBJ1-1, is DAGVTQSPTHLIKTRGQQVTLRCSPISGHKSVSWYQQVLGQGPQFIFQYYEKEERGRGNFPDRFSARQFPNYSSELNVNALLLGDSALYLCASSLPLIGNTEAFFGQGTRLTVV.

The chain recombines TRBV30 with TRBJ2-7; TRBD1 matches at 7 bases. CDR3 size: 13 residues. Germline V gene sequence: CDR1 GTSNPN, CDR2 SVGIG (reference sequence). After removal of 8 bases from V and 0 bases from J, the junction contained 7 bases not matched to a gene. CDR3 protein: CASDGTVSYEQYF. The CDR3 nucleotides read TGTGCCAGCGACGGGACAGTCTCCTACGAGCAGTACTTC.

The chain employs TRBV25-1 and TRBJ2-7; D is uncertain. V was shortened by 1 base and J by 2 bases, with 6 bases between the two germline ends. This CDR3 is built from 13 residues. The germline gives CDR1 MGHDK, CDR2 SYGVNS. CDR3 sequence reads: CASSEWGAYEQYF. CDR3 coding DNA: TGTGCCAGCAGTGAATGGGGTGCCTACGAGCAGTACTTC.

A note on this clone: A read error likely explains this, since a far larger clone differs by one base. The chain joins TRBV11-1 to TRBJ1-1; D gene ambiguous. V lost 5 bases and J lost 9, with 13 bases in between. Germline values: CDR1 SGHAT, CDR2 FQDESV (reference sequence). The CDR3 has 12 amino acids. The CDR3 sequence is CASSQDGEKAFF. The CDR3 region has the DNA TGTGCCAGCAGCCAAGATGGAGAAAAAGCTTTCTTT. The full variable domain, completed using reference TRBV11-1 and TRBJ1-1, is EAEVAQSPRYKITEKSQAVAFWCDPISGHATLYWYRQILGQGPELLVQFQDESVVDDSQLPKDRFSAERLKGVDSTLKIQPAELGDSAMYLCASSQDGEKAFFGQGTRLTVV.